This TCR beta chain stems from a study of blood T cells in healthy people across ages (dated by TCRdb to 2015 to 2017). As for the study more broadly: In model experiments, template switching captured roughly one uniquely barcoded TCR beta cDNA molecule for every two T cells. Four age groups were formed from the donors: young (average 16 years), middle-aged (more than 35), aged (about 62) and long-lived (more than 75). To avoid experimental bias, donors of different ages were spread randomly across the sequencing lanes. For two donors (one aged 18 to 30 and one aged 80 or older), the study analyzed two additional independent replicas of 1 million unique cDNA reads from the same blood draw. Age-related changes in TCR beta repertoire diversity were measured in the study by deep sequencing normalized with unique cDNA molecular identifiers.

Preparation of the library involved 5' RACE. TCRdb lists the instrument as Illumina HiSeq 2500. The second PCR ran for roughly 6 to 11 cycles and used a J-beta primer mix along with a sample-barcoded 5' primer. A unique molecular identifier was introduced onto each TCR beta cDNA molecule by a template-switch 5' adaptor carrying 12 random nucleotides. Each sample yielded at least 2.5 million CDR3-containing paired-end reads. All of the RNA was converted into first-strand cDNA using the Mint cDNA synthesis kit, with a TRBC-specific oligonucleotide serving as the primer. Following uracil-DNA glycosylase treatment, a first 18-cycle PCR with universal primers M1SS and BC2_uni_R was performed on all cDNA. The source study handled its data this way. Normalization of each sample was performed by random selection of 1 million high-quality reads, each carrying a distinct molecular identifier. Instead of being binned into consensus sequences, reads that shared molecular identifiers were thrown out. CDR3 identification, clonotype clustering and error correction used MiTCR with a Q25 quality threshold and the strictest error-elimination algorithm. A nonparametric unseen species model with Euler transformation was used to estimate lower-bound total TCR beta diversity. TCRdb passed the public sequencing reads through fastp at Q25 and MiXCR, retaining productive beta sequences. Each record represents a unique CDR3 protein, reported with the most common genes and DNA among its rows. The V and J calls and clone size come from TCRdb's table, not from the authors' own analysis. This sample holds about 1,800,000 distinct CDR3 sequences; about 30% were observed only once. Roughly 8% of the sample is in the top ten clones.

This clonotype was recorded a few times. Its antigen remains undetermined. Qualities for individual bases were not recorded, and no much larger clone is one base off. The roughly 38 donors, aged roughly 6 to 95 years, were systemically healthy Caucasian individuals from Russia. Ten milliliters of peripheral blood were collected from each donor into EDTA-treated Vacutainer tubes. PBMCs were isolated by Ficoll-Paque density-gradient centrifugation, with at least 7 million obtained per sample. Total RNA was extracted from PBMCs with Trizol reagent, with at least 6 micrograms obtained per sample. Naive CD45RAhigh/CD27high T cell percentages were measured by flow cytometry on a PBMC aliquot from every donor. Looking up the germline V gene yields CDR1 KGHDR and CDR2 SFDVKD. Reading from cysteine to phenylalanine, the CDR3 counts 15 amino acids. Kept here is only the CDR3 DNA, which spans 45 bases and is read in frame from base 1. Trimmed from V: 6 bases; trimmed from J: 0 bases; junction bases lacking a gene match: 2.

What the work shows at the level of the full study, not this receptor alone: Because profiling used bulk unsorted PBMCs, naive and antigen-experienced compartments could not be compared conclusively. The long-lived group showed more naive CD4+ T cells, fewer expanded clones and increased TCR diversity than the aged group, suggesting age selection. As age increased, observed TCR beta diversity per million T cells dropped in a roughly linear way, and a significant reduction was already evident by age 40. The percentage of naive T cells measured by flow cytometry correlated strongly with observed TCR beta diversity. Estimates of total diversity based on one million sequenced T cells were regarded as lower bounds and as underestimates. Because donor CMV infection status was unknown, age-related changes in expanded clonotypes were potentially confounded.

The clonotype was recovered from a woman aged 25 to 39 in good health. The chain joins TRBV24-1 to TRBJ1-5; 9 middle bases align to TRBD1. The sequencing sample was made of blood. The CDR3 reads as follows: CATSRTGVSNQPQHF. The DNA sequence is as follows: TGTGCCACCAGTCGGACAGGGGTTAGCAATCAGCCCCAGCATTTT.